A selection of T cell receptor beta chains follows, all from one sample in a study of cytomegalovirus exposure and HLA in healthy donors. Only in-frame clones appear in the TCRdb table, and some are missing; sequencing was by immunoSEQ multiplex PCR. This sample's clone table lists under 150,000 clones. Sequencing was done on a sample of PBMCs. The origin of the receptors is a woman in her forties in good health and CMV-seronegative. Both conserved end residues are part of each CDR3. The order of the fields is V gene, clone size, J gene, D gene, CDR3 DNA, CDR3 protein. A D gene is named only where the DNA matches it firmly. Only part of the rows carry a size: once, few, many, or a class if the clone is expanded.

v_call: TRBV28
clone_size: .
j_call: TRBJ1-2
d_call: TRBD1
cdr3_nt: TGTGCCAGCAGTGTCAGGGGGCCTAACTATGGCTACACCTTC
cdr3_aa: CASSVRGPNYGYTF

v_call: TRBV5-4
clone_size: .
j_call: TRBJ1-3
d_call: .
cdr3_nt: TGTGCCAGCAGCTTACTTACAGGGACCTCTGGAAACACCATATATTTT
cdr3_aa: CASSLLTGTSGNTIYF

v_call: TRBV29-1
clone_size: .
j_call: TRBJ2-3
d_call: TRBD1
cdr3_nt: TGCAGCGTTGAAGGGGGAAAGGGGGCCGATACGCAGTATTTT
cdr3_aa: CSVEGGKGADTQYF

v_call: TRBV18
clone_size: .
j_call: TRBJ1-5
d_call: .
cdr3_nt: TGTGCCAGCTCCAGCGCGGGGACTCAGCCCCAGCATTTT
cdr3_aa: CASSSAGTQPQHF

v_call: TRBV7-3
clone_size: .
j_call: TRBJ2-1
d_call: .
cdr3_nt: TGTGCCAGCAGCTTAGACTACGACGATGAGCAGTTCTTC
cdr3_aa: CASSLDYDDEQFF

v_call: TRBV7-3
clone_size: .
j_call: TRBJ1-1
d_call: .
cdr3_nt: TGTGCCAGCAGCTTACGAGGAGACACTGAAGCTTTCTTT
cdr3_aa: CASSLRGDTEAFF

v_call: TRBV7-9
clone_size: .
j_call: TRBJ1-3
d_call: TRBD1
cdr3_nt: TGTGCCAGCAGCTTAGGGGACAGGGATGGAAACACCATATATTTT
cdr3_aa: CASSLGDRDGNTIYF

v_call: TRBV29-1
clone_size: .
j_call: TRBJ1-2
d_call: TRBD1
cdr3_nt: TGCAGCGTCCGGACAGGGGACTATGGCTACACCTTC
cdr3_aa: CSVRTGDYGYTF

v_call: TRBV19
clone_size: medium-sized
j_call: TRBJ1-1
d_call: .
cdr3_nt: TGTGCCACCAGAGACAGCATAAACACTGAAGCTTTCTTT
cdr3_aa: CATRDSINTEAFF

v_call: TRBV5-8
clone_size: .
j_call: TRBJ1-2
d_call: .
cdr3_nt: TGTGCCAGCAGCTTTGGGACCGACAGGATCGGGGGCTACACCTTC
cdr3_aa: CASSFGTDRIGGYTF

v_call: TRBV14
clone_size: .
j_call: TRBJ1-2
d_call: .
cdr3_nt: TGTGCCAGCAGCCAAGCCTCCGGGAACTATGGCTACACCTTC
cdr3_aa: CASSQASGNYGYTF

v_call: TRBV2
clone_size: .
j_call: TRBJ2-3
d_call: .
cdr3_nt: TGTGCCAGCAGTGCGGAGGATACGCAGTATTTT
cdr3_aa: CASSAEDTQYF

v_call: TRBV5-1
clone_size: .
j_call: TRBJ2-1
d_call: TRBD2
cdr3_nt: TGCGCCAGCAGCTACGACGGTCTAGCGGGGGGTGAGCAGTTCTTC
cdr3_aa: CASSYDGLAGGEQFF

v_call: TRBV15
clone_size: .
j_call: TRBJ1-4
d_call: .
cdr3_nt: TGTGCCACCAGCAGTGTTTCTGTAAAACTGTTTTTT
cdr3_aa: CATSSVSVKLFF

v_call: TRBV27
clone_size: .
j_call: TRBJ2-3
d_call: .
cdr3_nt: TGTGCCAGCAGTTCACTCAGGGTTCAGGGGAATACGCAGTATTTT
cdr3_aa: CASSSLRVQGNTQYF

v_call: TRBV6-1
clone_size: .
j_call: TRBJ2-6
d_call: TRBD1
cdr3_nt: TGTGCCGGCAGACAGGGGGCCTCTGGGGCCAACGTCCTGACTTTC
cdr3_aa: CAGRQGASGANVLTF

v_call: TRBV12-5
clone_size: .
j_call: TRBJ1-1
d_call: .
cdr3_nt: TGTGCTAGTGGTTTAGCCATGAACACTGAAGCTTTCTTT
cdr3_aa: CASGLAMNTEAFF

v_call: TRBV18
clone_size: .
j_call: TRBJ1-5
d_call: TRBD1
cdr3_nt: TGTGCCAGCTCAGCGGACAGGGGGCAAGGTCAGCCCCAGCATTTT
cdr3_aa: CASSADRGQGQPQHF

v_call: TRBV6-5
clone_size: .
j_call: TRBJ1-2
d_call: .
cdr3_nt: TGTGCCAGCAGTCCCGGGGGGGTTGGCTATGGCTACACCTTC
cdr3_aa: CASSPGGVGYGYTF

v_call: TRBV7-2
clone_size: .
j_call: TRBJ2-5
d_call: .
cdr3_nt: TGTGCCAGCAGCCTAGTGATGCGGACCCAGTACTTC
cdr3_aa: CASSLVMRTQYF

v_call: TRBV2
clone_size: .
j_call: TRBJ1-5
d_call: .
cdr3_nt: TGTGCCAGCAGCGTGGACAGTCCAAATCAGCCCCAGCATTTT
cdr3_aa: CASSVDSPNQPQHF

v_call: TRBV7-9
clone_size: .
j_call: TRBJ2-7
d_call: .
cdr3_nt: TGTGCCAGCAGCTTAGGGGGGCTCGAGTCCTACGAGCAGTACTTC
cdr3_aa: CASSLGGLESYEQYF

v_call: TRBV5-4
clone_size: .
j_call: TRBJ2-7
d_call: .
cdr3_nt: TGTGCCAGCAGCCACGAGGGAAGTTACGAGCAGTACTTC
cdr3_aa: CASSHEGSYEQYF

v_call: TRBV7-9
clone_size: .
j_call: TRBJ1-3
d_call: TRBD1
cdr3_nt: TGTGCCAGCAGCGCCCGCCTGGGACAGGCCTCTGGAAACACCATATATTTT
cdr3_aa: CASSARLGQASGNTIYF

v_call: TRBV7-3
clone_size: .
j_call: TRBJ2-3
d_call: TRBD2
cdr3_nt: TGTGCCAGCAGCTTAATTGGTAGCGGGGATGGGGATACGCAGTATTTT
cdr3_aa: CASSLIGSGDGDTQYF

v_call: TRBV7-7
clone_size: .
j_call: TRBJ2-3
d_call: TRBD2
cdr3_nt: TGTGCTAGCAGCCCCACAGCGGGGGGGGGAACAGATACGCAGTATTTT
cdr3_aa: CASSPTAGGGTDTQYF

v_call: TRBV11-2
clone_size: .
j_call: TRBJ2-7
d_call: TRBD1
cdr3_nt: TGTGCCAGCAGCAGGGTAGGGACAGGAGATTACGAGCAGTACTTC
cdr3_aa: CASSRVGTGDYEQYF

v_call: TRBV19
clone_size: .
j_call: TRBJ1-4
d_call: .
cdr3_nt: TGTGCCAGTAGTAAATCCAGGACTAATGAAAAACTGTTTTTT
cdr3_aa: CASSKSRTNEKLFF

v_call: TRBV7-3
clone_size: .
j_call: TRBJ1-1
d_call: .
cdr3_nt: TGTGCCAGCAGCTTAGGGGGGGTCACTGAAGCTTTCTTT
cdr3_aa: CASSLGGVTEAFF

v_call: TRBV6-5
clone_size: .
j_call: TRBJ1-5
d_call: TRBD1
cdr3_nt: TGTGCCAGCAGTTCCACCCCTTGGGACAGGGGCCCCCAGCATTTT
cdr3_aa: CASSSTPWDRGPQHF

v_call: TRBV19
clone_size: .
j_call: TRBJ2-6
d_call: .
cdr3_nt: TGTGCCAGTAGCCCTTATAGCGCTGGGGCCAACGTCCTGACTTTC
cdr3_aa: CASSPYSAGANVLTF

v_call: TRBV7-3
clone_size: .
j_call: TRBJ2-1
d_call: .
cdr3_nt: TGTGCCAGCAGCTTAGGGGGCTCGGGGAACAATGAGCAGTTCTTC
cdr3_aa: CASSLGGSGNNEQFF

v_call: TRBV25-1
clone_size: .
j_call: TRBJ1-1
d_call: .
cdr3_nt: TGTGCCAGCAGTGCAACAGGGTATCGCGACACTGAAGCTTTCTTT
cdr3_aa: CASSATGYRDTEAFF

v_call: TRBV6-6
clone_size: .
j_call: TRBJ2-1
d_call: .
cdr3_nt: TGTGCCAGCAGAGCGTACAATGAGCAGTTCTTC
cdr3_aa: CASRAYNEQFF

v_call: TRBV9
clone_size: .
j_call: TRBJ2-1
d_call: TRBD2
cdr3_nt: TGTGCCAGCAGCGTAGCGGGGGGGGAGATAAATGAGCAGTTCTTC
cdr3_aa: CASSVAGGEINEQFF

v_call: TRBV13
clone_size: .
j_call: TRBJ1-1
d_call: .
cdr3_nt: TGTGCCAGCAGCCTCAGTGAGGGGGCTGAAGCTTTCTTT
cdr3_aa: CASSLSEGAEAFF

v_call: TRBV7-2
clone_size: .
j_call: TRBJ2-2
d_call: .
cdr3_nt: TGTGCCAGCAGCGCCCACGGCGGGGATGGCACCGGGGAGCTGTTTTTT
cdr3_aa: CASSAHGGDGTGELFF

v_call: TRBV4-2
clone_size: .
j_call: TRBJ2-3
d_call: TRBD2
cdr3_nt: TGTGCCAGCAGCCCAACGGGGAACGGGGGGGCCGCTAGCACAGATACGCAGTATTTT
cdr3_aa: CASSPTGNGGAASTDTQYF

v_call: TRBV11-1
clone_size: .
j_call: TRBJ2-3
d_call: TRBD2
cdr3_nt: TGTGCCAGCAGCTTACGGTCCAGCGGGGGGGCGAAAGATACGCAGTATTTT
cdr3_aa: CASSLRSSGGAKDTQYF

v_call: TRBV5-1
clone_size: .
j_call: TRBJ2-1
d_call: .
cdr3_nt: TGCGCCAGCAGCTTGGCGCCGGTATACAATGAGCAGTTCTTC
cdr3_aa: CASSLAPVYNEQFF

v_call: TRBV9
clone_size: .
j_call: TRBJ2-1
d_call: .
cdr3_nt: TGTGCCAGCAGCGTGGGAGAACTAGCCTTTGGCAATGAGCAGTTCTTC
cdr3_aa: CASSVGELAFGNEQFF

v_call: TRBV11-2
clone_size: .
j_call: TRBJ2-3
d_call: TRBD2
cdr3_nt: TGTGCCAGCAGCCCCAGCGTCGGGACTAGCGCAGATACGCAGTATTTT
cdr3_aa: CASSPSVGTSADTQYF

v_call: TRBV7-9
clone_size: .
j_call: TRBJ2-5
d_call: .
cdr3_nt: TGTGCCAGCACCCTCCCCTCTAGTACAAGACAAGAGACCCAGTACTTC
cdr3_aa: CASTLPSSTRQETQYF

v_call: TRBV14
clone_size: .
j_call: TRBJ1-2
d_call: TRBD1
cdr3_nt: TGTGCCAGCAGCCCAGCCCAGGGGGTTTATGGCTACACCTTC
cdr3_aa: CASSPAQGVYGYTF

v_call: TRBV5-4
clone_size: .
j_call: TRBJ1-2
d_call: TRBD1
cdr3_nt: TGTGCCAGCAGCTTGCCCCAGGGGGTCCTCTATGGCTACACCTTC
cdr3_aa: CASSLPQGVLYGYTF

v_call: TRBV10-3
clone_size: .
j_call: TRBJ1-1
d_call: TRBD1
cdr3_nt: TGTGCCGCAACAGGGGTTCGGAACACTGAAGCTTTCTTT
cdr3_aa: CAATGVRNTEAFF

v_call: TRBV6-6
clone_size: .
j_call: TRBJ2-5
d_call: .
cdr3_nt: TGTGCCAGCAGTTACTCGGACAATATCGAGACCCAGTACTTC
cdr3_aa: CASSYSDNIETQYF

v_call: TRBV25-1
clone_size: .
j_call: TRBJ2-1
d_call: TRBD2
cdr3_nt: TGTGCCAGCAGCCGGACTAGCGGGGGGACAATTGAGCAGTTCTTC
cdr3_aa: CASSRTSGGTIEQFF

v_call: TRBV4-2
clone_size: .
j_call: TRBJ1-2
d_call: TRBD1
cdr3_nt: TGTGCCAGCAGCCAGGGCGGACAGGGGCGGATCGGCTACACCTTC
cdr3_aa: CASSQGGQGRIGYTF

v_call: TRBV7-9
clone_size: .
j_call: TRBJ1-5
d_call: TRBD1
cdr3_nt: TGTGCCAGCAGCCCTGGGACAGGGGCTAATCAGCCCCAGCATTTT
cdr3_aa: CASSPGTGANQPQHF

v_call: TRBV28
clone_size: .
j_call: TRBJ2-1
d_call: TRBD2
cdr3_nt: TGTGCCAGCAACACCAACGGGCAGCGGGGGGACTCCTACAATGAGCAGTTCTTC
cdr3_aa: CASNTNGQRGDSYNEQFF

v_call: TRBV18
clone_size: .
j_call: TRBJ2-1
d_call: .
cdr3_nt: TGTGCCAGCTCTCCTGGGGGAGGACTTCCAAATGAGCAGTTCTTC
cdr3_aa: CASSPGGGLPNEQFF

v_call: TRBV27
clone_size: .
j_call: TRBJ2-1
d_call: TRBD1
cdr3_nt: TGTGCCAGCAGTAGACAGGGTCTTTTCGGTGAGCAGTTCTTC
cdr3_aa: CASSRQGLFGEQFF

v_call: TRBV11-2
clone_size: .
j_call: TRBJ2-1
d_call: TRBD2
cdr3_nt: TGTGCCAGCAGCCGCATCGCCGGGACTAGACACAATGAGCAGTTCTTC
cdr3_aa: CASSRIAGTRHNEQFF